These T cell receptor beta chains were read from a single sample in a study of blood T cell repertoires in COVID-19. Assay used: immunoSEQ multiplex PCR; TCRdb lists only in-frame clones, some missing. The profile shows around 76,000 clones, 65% to 80% of them singletons. The sample comprised peripheral blood. Receptors originate from a woman at least 80 years old with active or convalescent COVID-19. CDR3s include the opening cysteine and the closing phenylalanine or tryptophan.

V gene,J gene,CDR3 protein
TRBV7-2,TRBJ2-5,CASSNRQGRETQYF
TRBV18,TRBJ1-4,CASSPRTVGTNEKLFF
TRBV5-1,TRBJ1-4,CASSFGGNNEKLFF
TRBV19,TRBJ1-6,CASSSGQNNSPLHF
TRBV28,TRBJ1-1,CAGRTGSTEAFF
TRBV4-3,TRBJ2-5,CASSQELGGPETQYF
TRBV27,TRBJ1-2,CASWDRGNYGYTF
TRBV7-8,TRBJ1-2,CASSSGTGGGYTF
TRBV6-2/TRBV6-3,TRBJ2-1,CASSYTGGASNEQFF
TRBV7-2,TRBJ2-1,CASSLVAGRLAGAAEQFF
TRBV6-5,TRBJ1-4,CASSYSHNEKLFF
TRBV6-6,TRBJ2-3,CASSYSTRGHTDTQYF
TRBV7-6,TRBJ1-4,CASSLVPMGQGEKLFF
TRBV5-8,TRBJ1-5,CASSLDTGSVNQPQHF
TRBV11-2,TRBJ2-3,CASSSHRFTDTQYF
TRBV24-1,TRBJ2-5,CATSDSRPGETQYF
TRBV28,TRBJ1-5,CASSPSEGAVQPQHF
TRBV4-3,TRBJ1-2,CASSQATGRGYGYTF